The 25 T cell receptor beta chains below were found in one sample sequenced in a study of control samples from healthy donors and cancer patients. Profiling relied on immunoSEQ multiplex PCR, and the TCRdb table lists in-frame clones only, not all of them. Of 100,000 to 150,000 clones listed, around 87% were seen once; the top ten hold over 2.5%. Sequenced material: blood. These receptors were collected from a man between 60 and 70 years old in good health.

The CDR3 bases are TGTGCCAGCAGTGAAGCGGGACACCCCAATCAGCCCCAGCATTTT. This codes for CASSEAGHPNQPQHF. This chain joins TRBV6-1 and TRBJ1-5, with a possible D match to TRBD1 (6 bases). The V end lost 0 bases, the J end lost 3 bases, and 9 bases lay between the germline ends. The CDR3 is made up of 15 amino acids. Germline loops: CDR1 MNHNS, CDR2 SASEGT.

This clone occurred a few times. The chain is built from TRBV11-2 and TRBJ2-7; D is uncertain. Germline values: CDR1 SGHAT, CDR2 FQNNGV. The CDR3 totals 15 residues. V lost 2 bases and J lost 5, with 16 bases in between. The CDR3 coding sequence is TGTGCCAGCAGCTTAACAACCGCCCACTATGACGAGCAGTACTTC. Translation: CASSLTTAHYDEQYF.

The chain links TRBV28 to TRBJ1-2; no reliable D call. This CDR3 is built from 12 residues. Between the trimmed V and J ends, which lost 7 bases and 7 bases, there was a span of 13 bases. CDR1 is MDHEN, CDR2 SYDVKM, per germline. The CDR3 sequence: CASTQTLSGYTF. In nucleotides, the CDR3 is TGTGCCAGCACCCAAACGTTATCTGGCTACACCTTC.

V is TRBV28 and J is TRBJ2-1; D is perhaps TRBD1 (6 bases). The germline V and J ends were trimmed by 8 bases and 7 bases, with 27 bases remaining between them. Germline CDR1 and CDR2: MDHEN and SYDVKM. This CDR3 region has 17 residues. CDR3 nucleotide sequence: TGTGCCAGCCCCCCAAGCACCGGGACAAGGGGTCGGAATGAGCAGTTCTTC. This codes for CASPPSTGTRGRNEQFF.

The chain employs TRBV24-1 and TRBJ1-3; D may be TRBD1 (5 bases). Trimming cost V 5 bases and J 0 bases, with 10 bases left between them. The CDR3 has 15 amino acids. Germline V lookup: CDR1 KGHDR, CDR2 SFDVKD. The CDR3 sequence is CATSARDPSGNTIYF. The CDR3 nucleotides are TGTGCCACCAGTGCTCGGGACCCCTCTGGAAACACCATATATTTT.

The CDR3 protein is CASSQTGTALYGYTF. The CDR3 region has the DNA TGTGCCAGCAGCCAGACCGGGACAGCTCTCTATGGCTACACCTTC. This sequence joins TRBV3-1 (or the pseudogene TRBV3-2) and TRBJ1-2, with TRBD1 matching 7 bases. This CDR3 is built from 15 residues. The ends lost 3 bases at V and 4 bases at J; junction bases unmatched: 8. Germline CDR1 and CDR2: LGHDT and YNNKEL (reference sequence).

The V gene is TRBV6-4, the J gene TRBJ1-2, with D perhaps TRBD1 (6 bases). The CDR3 consists of 16 residues. Germline CDR1 is MRHNA and CDR2 is SNTAGT. The germline V and J ends were trimmed by 0 bases and 10 bases, with 21 bases remaining between them. The CDR3, as DNA: TGTGCCAGCAGTGACTCAATCGGGGGCGCATTAAGAACCTACACCTTC. It is translated as CASSDSIGGALRTYTF.

This chain uses TRBV6-6 with TRBJ1-2; a weak D match, TRBD1 (5 bases). There are 13 residues in the CDR3. CDR1 is MNHNY and CDR2 is SVGAGI in the germline V gene (reference sequence). Between the trimmed V and J ends, which lost 7 bases and 10 bases, there was a span of 19 bases. This CDR3 reads CASTAQEASVYTF. CDR3 coding DNA: TGTGCCAGCACCGCACAGGAGGCGAGTGTCTACACCTTC.

The count of this clone is one. This chain connects TRBV4-3 to TRBJ2-3; weak D call: TRBD1 (6 bases). Germline loops: CDR1 LGHNA, CDR2 YSLEER. Deletions cut 3 bases from V and 1 base from J, with 11 bases between. The CDR3 has 15 amino acids. The CDR3 DNA is TGCGCCAGCAGCCAGGGGACAACTCGCACAGATACGCAGTATTTT. Its protein product is CASSQGTTRTDTQYF.

J is TRBJ1-4 and V is TRBV28; 9 bases are a match to TRBD1. This CDR3 contains 15 residues. The V and J ends lost 5 bases and 7 bases, in that order; junction bases with no gene match: 8. Germline-derived CDR1 and CDR2 are MDHEN and SYDVKM. The CDR3 is CASSAMTGGSEKLFF. In DNA form, the CDR3 reads TGTGCCAGCAGTGCAATGACAGGGGGAAGTGAAAAACTGTTTTTT.

The rearrangement joins TRBV18 to TRBJ2-3, with 12 bases identical to TRBD2. V trimming: 6 bases; J trimming: 4 bases; junction bases outside the gene matches: 14. CDR1 and CDR2 (germline): KGHSH, LQKENI. CDR3 length equals 18 residues. CDR3 DNA: TGTGCCAGCTCCCTGACTAGCGGGGGTGCGAATAACGCAGATACGCAGTATTTT. This gives the protein CASSLTSGGANNADTQYF. The full variable domain, rest sourced from reference TRBV18 and TRBJ2-3, is NAGVMQNPRHLVRRRGQEARLRCSPMKGHSHVYWYRQLPEEGLKFMVYLQKENIIDESGMPKERFSAEFPKEGPSILRIQQVVRGDSAAYFCASSLTSGGANNADTQYFGPGTRLTVL.

This rearrangement joins TRBV6-2 or TRBV6-3 to TRBJ1-1; D ambiguous. V lost 5 bases, J lost 4 bases, and 14 bases lay in between. Germline CDR1 is MNHEY and CDR2 is SVGEGT. CDR3 length equals 14 residues. CDR3 sequence reads: CASSQPTRGTEAFF. The CDR3 coding sequence is TGTGCCAGCAGTCAACCAACCCGAGGCACTGAAGCTTTCTTT.

The genes are TRBV27 and TRBJ1-5; D possibly corresponds to TRBD1 (6 bases). CDR1 and CDR2 (germline): MNHEY, SMNVEV (reference sequence). CDR3 length: 14 residues. V dropped 2 bases and J dropped 6 bases, with 11 bases sitting between them. DNA for the CDR3: TGTGCCAGCAGTTTAAATGGGGGCGGTCAGCCCCAGCATTTT. Translation gives CASSLNGGGQPQHF.

This sequence joins TRBV10-1 and TRBJ1-1, with D possibly TRBD1 on 5 matching bases. The CDR3 extends over 15 amino acids. CDR1 and CDR2 from the germline V gene are WNHNN and SYGVQD (reference sequence). V lost 3 bases and J lost 0, with 11 bases in between. Here the CDR3 DNA reads TGCGCCAGCAGTGACCCCGGGGGATTGAACACTGAAGCTTTCTTT. Protein product: CASSDPGGLNTEAFF.

The V gene is TRBV19, the J gene TRBJ2-3; a possible D gene is TRBD2 (6 bases). This CDR3 has 16 amino acids. V was cut by 8 bases and J by 3 bases, with 21 bases left in between. Germline CDR1 LNHDA, CDR2 SQIVND (reference sequence). The CDR3 reads CASLPKGRGGTDTQYF. In DNA, the CDR3 is TGTGCCAGTCTGCCTAAGGGGCGGGGCGGAACAGATACGCAGTATTTT. Combining the CDR3 with reference TRBV19 and TRBJ2-3 gives the whole variable domain DGGITQSPKYLFRKEGQNVTLSCEQNLNHDAMYWYRQDPGQGLRLIYYSQIVNDFQKGDIAEGYSVSREKKESFPLTVTSAQKNPTAFYLCASLPKGRGGTDTQYFGPGTRLTVL.

The sample holds one count of this clone. DNA of the CDR3: TGTGCCATCAGTAGGACAGGGGCCCAAGAGACCCAGTACTTC. Translating it yields CAISRTGAQETQYF. The rearrangement uses TRBV10-3 and TRBJ2-5; TRBD1 aligns across 9 bases. With 5 bases clipped from V and 1 base from J, the junction kept 2 bases outside the gene matches. Germline loops: CDR1 ENHRY, CDR2 SYGVKD. The CDR3 is 14 amino acids.

This sequence joins TRBV13 and TRBJ1-1, with D perhaps TRBD1 (5 bases). The V gene lost 0 bases and the J gene lost 2 bases, with 7 bases spanning the gap. The CDR3 runs 14 residues. The germline V gene encodes CDR1 PRHDT and CDR2 FYEKMQ (reference sequence). The CDR3 bases are TGTGCCAGCAGCTTAGGGCGGGGCAACACTGAAGCTTTCTTT. It encodes CASSLGRGNTEAFF.

V usage is TRBV27 and J usage is TRBJ2-1; perhaps TRBD1 as D (6 bases). V dropped 7 bases and J dropped 5 bases, with 21 bases sitting between them. The CDR3 length is 16 residues. The germline gives CDR1 MNHEY, CDR2 SMNVEV (reference sequence). This CDR3 is CASKDWGGTPNNEQFF. The CDR3 nucleotides read TGTGCCAGCAAGGATTGGGGTGGGACACCAAACAATGAGCAGTTCTTC.

The chain joins TRBV4-2 to TRBJ2-7; TRBD1 is a possible D gene (6 bases). This CDR3 has 17 amino acids. Trimming cost V 0 bases and J 0 bases, with 15 bases left between them. Germline V gives CDR1 LGHNA, CDR2 YNFKEQ. In nucleotides, the CDR3 is TGTGCCAGCAGCCAAGATCATTCAGGGGTGGGCTCCTACGAGCAGTACTTC. Its protein product is CASSQDHSGVGSYEQYF.

The chain employs TRBV28 and TRBJ1-1; a weak D match, TRBD1 (6 bases). The germline V gene encodes CDR1 MDHEN and CDR2 SYDVKM. Trimming took off 5 bases at V and 6 bases at J, with 16 bases between the two ends. This CDR3 has 14 amino acids. The chain's CDR3 is CASSPQGKWAEAFF. The CDR3 DNA sequence: TGTGCCAGCAGTCCACAGGGAAAGTGGGCTGAAGCTTTCTTT.

The genes are TRBV19 and TRBJ1-1; 7 bases agree with TRBD1. The CDR3 length is 15 residues. J gave up 1 base and V 5 bases, and 7 bases lay outside the gene matches. Germline V CDR1 and CDR2: LNHDA, SQIVND (reference sequence). This CDR3 reads CASSWGRQGNTEAFF. DNA of the CDR3: TGTGCCAGTAGTTGGGGAAGACAGGGGAACACTGAAGCTTTCTTT.

The CDR3: CASGNTYGYTF. The CDR3 DNA is TGTGCCAGCGGCAACACCTATGGCTACACCTTC. The J gene is TRBJ1-2, the V gene TRBV12-3 or TRBV12-4; D gene unclear. V dropped 8 bases and J dropped 4 bases, with 8 bases sitting between them. The CDR3 has 11 amino acids.

The rearrangement joins TRBV20-1 to TRBJ1-5, with a possible D match to TRBD1 (6 bases). The V gene's germline CDR1 is DFQATT and CDR2 SNEGSKA (reference sequence). CDR3 length equals 13 residues. Trimming removed 3 bases at V and 2 bases at J, with 8 bases between. CDR3 sequence: CSASSGGNQPQHF. CDR3 bases: TGCAGTGCTAGTTCAGGGGGCAATCAGCCCCAGCATTTT.

The rearrangement links TRBV4-2 to TRBJ1-2; TRBD1 matches at 12 bases. Germline CDR1 is LGHNA and CDR2 is YNFKEQ. V gave up 6 bases and J gave up 5 bases; unmatched junction bases: 7. This CDR3 has 15 amino acids. The CDR3 nucleotides are TGTGCCAGCAGACCCGGGACAGGGGGCGTGTATGGCTACACCTTC. Its translation is CASRPGTGGVYGYTF.

CDR3 protein: CASSQDRGRGYGYTF. In DNA form, the CDR3 reads TGTGCCAGCAGCCAAGACAGGGGGCGAGGCTATGGCTACACCTTC. This chain joins TRBV7-2 and TRBJ1-2; 10 nucleotides align to TRBD1. V was pared by 5 bases and J by 4 bases, with 7 bases of the junction left unmatched. Germline values: CDR1 SGHTA, CDR2 FQGNSA. The CDR3 sequence is 15 residues long.